Each of the 23 T cell receptor beta chains below was sequenced from the same sample in a study of T cell responses to AZD1222 COVID-19 vaccine (dated by TCRdb to about 2021). To prepare the library, the immunoSEQ multiplex PCR assay was applied. TCRdb limited this immuneACCESS table to in-frame rearrangements with V and J called. A share of clones is missing; checked studies link under half to unresolved V genes, and the rest is unexplained. The sample has approximately 94,000 clones on record, 87% of them singletons. The leading ten clones occupy approximately 15% of the sample. The time point label, as the study defines it: baseline before first vaccination. The sample here was peripheral blood, taken on day 0 of AZD1222 vaccination. The source is an adult in good health.

The chain couples TRBV3-1 (or the pseudogene TRBV3-2) to TRBJ1-5; D possibly corresponds to TRBD1 (6 bases). V lost 0 bases and J 7 bases, leaving 13 bases between the germline ends. This CDR3 region has 15 residues. From germline, CDR1 is LGHDT and CDR2 YNNKEL (reference sequence). The CDR3 is CASSQDLVGAQPQHF. The CDR3 nucleotides read TGTGCCAGCAGCCAAGATTTGGTGGGGGCACAGCCCCAGCATTTT.

The rearrangement links TRBV11-2 to TRBJ1-5, with D unclear. CDR1 is SGHAT and CDR2 is FQNNGV in the germline V gene. Trimming left V 6 bases short and J 3 bases short, with 15 bases between. This CDR3 region has 15 residues. The chain's CDR3 is CASSRNLGINQPQHF. CDR3 nucleotide sequence: TGTGCCAGCAGTCGTAACCTGGGGATCAATCAGCCCCAGCATTTT.

This chain links TRBV6-5 with TRBJ2-5, with 11 bases that match TRBD2. Germline assignment: CDR1 MNHEY and CDR2 SVGAGI. CDR3 size: 14 residues. V lost 6 bases and J lost 4; bases outside the gene matches: 4. The CDR3 DNA is TGTGCCAGCAGAGTAGCGGGGGGGGGAGAGACCCAGTACTTC. Translation gives CASRVAGGGETQYF.

V gene TRBV7-9 combines with J gene TRBJ1-3; 7 nucleotides match TRBD1. The V gene's germline CDR1 is SEHNR and CDR2 FQNEAQ (reference sequence). V shed 0 bases, J shed 8 bases, and the junction held 7 bases outside the gene matches. This CDR3 is 15 amino acids long. The CDR3 DNA follows: TGTGCCAGCAGCTTAGCGAGCAGGGGGGCGGACACCATATATTTT. As protein: CASSLASRGADTIYF.

V and J are TRBV24-1 and TRBJ2-3; D unclear. With 2 bases removed from V and 2 bases from J, the gap between germline ends came to 10 bases. Germline V gene sequence: CDR1 KGHDR, CDR2 SFDVKD. CDR3 length: 15 residues. CDR3: CATSDSGRNTDTQYF. Here the CDR3 DNA reads TGTGCCACCAGTGATTCGGGTCGGAACACAGATACGCAGTATTTT.

The gene calls are TRBV5-4 and TRBJ2-7, with 7 bases lining up with TRBD1. J lost 0 bases, V lost 9 bases, and 6 bases had no gene match. Per germline, CDR1 SGHNT and CDR2 YYREEE (reference sequence). The CDR3 has 13 amino acids. The CDR3 protein is CATNRDSSYEQYF. The CDR3 coding sequence is TGTGCCACCAACCGGGACAGCTCCTACGAGCAGTACTTC.

The chain joins TRBV3-1 (or the pseudogene TRBV3-2) to TRBJ2-7; D gene uncertain. This CDR3 has 14 amino acids. Germline V gives CDR1 LGHDT, CDR2 YNNKEL (reference sequence). V was cut by 6 bases and J by 2 bases, with 14 bases left in between. CDR3 nucleotides: TGTGCCAGCAGGGCCCCGAGGCCTCCCTACGAGCAGTACTTC. Translated, it gives CASRAPRPPYEQYF.

The J gene is TRBJ2-3, the V gene TRBV9; D gene ambiguous. The V end was cut by 0 bases, the J end by 2 bases, with 10 bases between. The CDR3 length is 15 residues. Germline assignment: CDR1 SGDLS and CDR2 YYNGEE. In nucleotides, the CDR3 is TGTGCCAGCAGCGTAGTCTCACAGCCCACAGATACGCAGTATTTT. Protein sequence: CASSVVSQPTDTQYF.

This clone was found a few times. The chain couples TRBV6-2 or TRBV6-3 to TRBJ2-6; D not resolved. Germline values: CDR1 MNHEY, CDR2 SVGEGT. Trimming left V 3 bases short and J 0 bases short, with 6 bases between. CDR3 length equals 15 residues. Here the CDR3 DNA reads TGTGCCAGCAGTTATGACGGCTCTGGGGCCAACGTCCTGACTTTC. Protein product: CASSYDGSGANVLTF.

J is TRBJ2-3 and V is TRBV10-3, with a possible D match to TRBD1 (5 bases). Germline V gives CDR1 ENHRY, CDR2 SYGVKD. CDR3 length: 13 amino acids. V lost 11 bases and J lost 3, with 15 bases in between. In DNA, the CDR3 is TGTGCCGCCTCTAGTGGGGCGACAGATACGCAGTATTTT. Translation: CAASSGATDTQYF.

This rearrangement joins TRBV6-5 to TRBJ1-3; tentatively, D is TRBD1 (6 bases). The CDR3 loop spans 15 amino acids. The V gene lost 6 bases and the J gene lost 0 bases, with 12 bases spanning the gap. Germline CDR1 is MNHEY and CDR2 is SVGAGI. The CDR3 sequence: CASRLSTGSGNTIYF. The CDR3 bases are TGTGCCAGCAGACTATCGACAGGCTCTGGAAACACCATATATTTT.

In its sample, this clone was seen once. V and J are TRBV19 and TRBJ1-2; D remains unclear. V lost 3 bases to trimming and J lost 5 bases, with 13 bases between them. The CDR3 extends over 14 amino acids. Germline assignment: CDR1 LNHDA and CDR2 SQIVND (reference sequence). DNA of the CDR3: TGTGCCAGTAGTATCGGCCTAGACAATTATGGCTACACCTTC. It codes for CASSIGLDNYGYTF.

This chain joins TRBV30 and TRBJ1-1, with D possibly TRBD1 on 5 matching bases. The CDR3 totals 13 residues. Trimming cost V 5 bases and J 7 bases, with 17 bases left between them. Germline V gene data show CDR1 as GTSNPN and CDR2 as SVGIG (reference sequence). CDR3 DNA: TGTGCCTGGGGACCCCAGGGTACCAGTGAAGCTTTCTTT. It encodes CAWGPQGTSEAFF.

DNA for the CDR3: TGCGCCAGCAGCCAAGGTTGGCAGGTCGATGAAAAACTGTTTTTT. Amino acids: CASSQGWQVDEKLFF. The chain carries TRBV4-1 and TRBJ1-4, with no clear D. This CDR3 is 15 amino acids long. The V end lost 1 base, the J end lost 6 bases, and 12 bases lay between the germline ends. Germline V gives CDR1 MGHRA, CDR2 YSYEKL.

The chain uses TRBV4-1 and TRBJ1-1, with 10 bases aligning to TRBD1. V lost 1 base and J lost 1; bases outside the gene matches: 0. Germline loops: CDR1 MGHRA, CDR2 YSYEKL. There are 15 residues in the CDR3. The CDR3 bases are TGCGCCAGCAGCCAAGGACAGGGGGCGAACACTGAAGCTTTCTTT. Encoded protein: CASSQGQGANTEAFF.

Here the CDR3 reads CASSLLGMFNEQFF. Written as DNA, the CDR3 is TGTGCCAGCAGCCTCTTGGGGATGTTTAATGAGCAGTTCTTC. The chain has TRBV7-9 and TRBJ2-1; unclear D gene. CDR3 length equals 14 residues. Trimming pared 5 bases from V and 7 bases from J, leaving 15 bases between. Germline V gives CDR1 SEHNR, CDR2 FQNEAQ (reference sequence).

The gene calls are TRBV4-1 and TRBJ1-5, with D tentatively TRBD1 (5 bases). This CDR3 is 16 amino acids long. Germline-derived CDR1 and CDR2 are MGHRA and YSYEKL. Trimming removed 2 bases from V and 4 bases from J, with 15 bases in between. The CDR3 DNA reads TGCGCCAGCAGCCAAAGTGTGGGACTCCAAAATCAGCCCCAGCATTTT. It yields the protein CASSQSVGLQNQPQHF.

This clone was recorded only once. The chain uses TRBV20-1 and TRBJ1-5; possible D gene TRBD1, 6 bases. The CDR3 covers 15 residues. The V and J ends lost 3 bases and 1 base respectively, with 13 bases between them. Germline assignment: CDR1 DFQATT and CDR2 SNEGSKA (reference sequence). This CDR3 is CSASTGPQSNQPQHF. The CDR3 DNA is TGCAGTGCTAGTACAGGGCCTCAGAGCAATCAGCCCCAGCATTTT.

The table lists this clone with a few counts. The chain is built from TRBV4-2 and TRBJ1-5; no firm D call. The CDR3 is made up of 15 amino acids. Germline V CDR1 and CDR2: LGHNA, YNFKEQ. Trimming took 0 bases from V and 7 from J, leaving 13 bases between them. In DNA, the CDR3 is TGTGCCAGCAGCCAAGAACTTGGGGAAGGGCAGCCCCAGCATTTT. Protein sequence: CASSQELGEGQPQHF.

The chain couples TRBV19 to TRBJ1-6, with a possible D match to TRBD1 (5 bases). Germline V gives CDR1 LNHDA, CDR2 SQIVND (reference sequence). V lost 9 bases and J lost 0, with 21 bases in between. The CDR3 contains 18 residues. This CDR3 reads CASSRGSATSSYNSPLHF. CDR3 DNA sequence: TGTGCCAGCTCGAGGGGCTCGGCGACGAGCTCCTATAATTCACCCCTCCACTTT.

In this sample, this clone turned up once. The chain employs TRBV4-1 and TRBJ1-2; possibly TRBD1 for D (5 bases). This CDR3 region has 18 residues. Trimming removed 3 bases from V and 1 base from J, with 21 bases in between. CDR1 and CDR2 from the germline V gene are MGHRA and YSYEKL. CDR3 in amino acids: CASSQFGTTSLNNYGYTF. The CDR3 coding sequence is TGCGCCAGCAGCCAGTTCGGGACCACATCCCTAAATAACTATGGCTACACCTTC.

The J gene is TRBJ2-1, the V gene TRBV5-1; D remains unclear. Trimming took 2 bases from V and 0 from J, leaving 6 bases between them. Germline CDR1 is SGHRS and CDR2 is YFSETQ. The CDR3 totals 14 residues. CDR3 amino acids: CASSLESSYNEQFF. Written as DNA, the CDR3 is TGCGCCAGCAGCTTAGAGAGCTCCTACAATGAGCAGTTCTTC.

The chain links TRBV5-1 to TRBJ1-1; 8 bases are a match to TRBD1. The CDR3 length is 14 residues. V lost 4 bases and J lost 4; bases outside the gene matches: 6. CDR1 SGHRS and CDR2 YFSETQ come from the germline V gene. DNA for the CDR3: TGCGCCAGCAGCACAAACACAGGGGGCACTGAAGCTTTCTTT. Amino acids: CASSTNTGGTEAFF.